This T cell receptor (beta chain) derives from a study of PD-L1 blockade in urothelial cancer. The overall study: About 85% of the 29 patients were men whose urothelial cancer was bladder-origin. Analyses used blood from 3 weeks (second dose) and 6 weeks after treatment start.

The CDR3 sequence is 15 residues long. V gave up 4 bases and J gave up 1 base, with 11 bases separating them. Germline V gene lookup returns CDR1 SNHLY and CDR2 FYNNEI. Time point here: pretreatment peripheral blood. This clone was seen a handful of times. Spiking of synthetic TCR analog templates was performed in each PCR. Sequencing was performed with immunoSEQ multiplex PCR; in TCRdb, only in-frame clones are kept and a portion is missing. The sample records 90,000 or so clones, 90% being singletons. The TCR was taken from a man in his fifties or sixties with urothelial cancer. The specimen was PBMCs, collected around atezolizumab (anti-PD-L1) treatment. The chain links TRBV2 to TRBJ1-5, with D perhaps TRBD1 (6 bases). The CDR3 DNA sequence: TGTGCCAGCAGTGTGAACAGGGTGAGCAATCAGCCCCAGCATTTT. It encodes CASSVNRVSNQPQHF.